Each of the 32 T cell receptor beta chains below was sequenced from the same sample in a study of cytomegalovirus exposure and HLA in healthy donors (dated by TCRdb to about 2017). The protocol used for the library was the immunoSEQ multiplex PCR assay. TCRdb mirrors the immuneACCESS table, restricted to in-frame sequences. Some clones are absent from its copies; in checked studies, under half trace to an unresolved V gene, and the reason for the others is unknown. The sample contains roughly 280,000 clones, 86% of them found a single time. Less than 1.2% of the sample belongs to the ten largest clones. Sequenced sample: PBMCs. The receptors were sampled from a woman in her late teens or twenties in good health and CMV-seronegative.

The chain combines TRBV10-3 with TRBJ1-5, with a tentative D call TRBD1 (6 bases). The CDR3 length is 15 residues. The germline V and J ends were trimmed by 2 bases and 4 bases, with 12 bases remaining between them. Germline CDR1 ENHRY, CDR2 SYGVKD. CDR3: CAISETGQGNQPQHF. CDR3 DNA sequence: TGTGCCATCAGTGAGACAGGGCAGGGGAATCAGCCCCAGCATTTT.

The chain couples TRBV6-5 to TRBJ2-1; D may be TRBD2 (6 bases). Per germline, CDR1 MNHEY and CDR2 SVGAGI. The CDR3 runs 14 residues. Trimming removed 7 bases at V and 0 bases at J, with 10 bases between. The CDR3 region is CASNGGSSYNEQFF. CDR3 bases: TGTGCCAGCAATGGGGGGAGCTCCTACAATGAGCAGTTCTTC.

This clone was detected only a few times. CDR3 DNA sequence: TGTGCCAGCAGCTTGGTAGCCGGGGGGGATAGCAATCAGCCCCAGCATTTT. Protein product: CASSLVAGGDSNQPQHF. The chain combines TRBV7-2 with TRBJ1-5, with D tentatively TRBD1 (5 bases). V was pared by 3 bases and J by 0 bases, with 15 bases between. The germline CDR1 and CDR2 sequences are SGHTA and FQGNSA. The CDR3 has 17 residues.

This clone appeared a single time. The gene calls are TRBV5-1 and TRBJ2-1, with 16 bases that match TRBD2. CDR3 length: 17 residues. CDR1 SGHRS and CDR2 YFSETQ come from the germline V gene. V was clipped by 4 bases and J by 4 bases; unmatched bases: 5. The CDR3 protein is CASSPGLAGGFYNEQFF. CDR3 DNA sequence: TGCGCCAGCAGCCCGGGACTAGCGGGGGGGTTTTACAATGAGCAGTTCTTC.

This sequence joins TRBV11-3 and TRBJ2-7; 12 bases fit TRBD2. V lost 5 bases, J lost 7 bases, and 9 bases stayed unmatched. The CDR3 extends over 15 amino acids. In germline, CDR1 is SGHNT, CDR2 YENEEA. This chain's CDR3 is CASSAPGLAGLEQYF. The DNA of the CDR3 is TGTGCCAGCAGCGCCCCGGGACTAGCGGGTCTAGAGCAGTACTTC.

The chain joins TRBV28 to TRBJ1-1; 8 nucleotides line up with TRBD1. Germline lookup yields CDR1 MDHEN and CDR2 SYDVKM. CDR3 length: 16 residues. V was clipped by 2 bases and J by 4 bases; unmatched bases: 9. The CDR3 loop reads CASSLLLYRGFTEAFF. The CDR3 nucleotides read TGTGCCAGCAGTTTACTACTATACAGGGGGTTCACTGAAGCTTTCTTT.

The chain carries TRBV5-1 and TRBJ2-1; unclear D gene. CDR1 is SGHRS and CDR2 is YFSETQ in the germline V gene. The CDR3 runs to 14 residues. The germline V and J ends were trimmed by 1 base and 5 bases, with 10 bases remaining between them. The CDR3 here is CASSLQWANNEQFF. The DNA for the CDR3 is TGCGCCAGCAGCTTGCAGTGGGCTAACAATGAGCAGTTCTTC.

This chain joins TRBV9 and TRBJ2-3, with D perhaps TRBD2 (5 bases). The CDR3 is 15 residues long. V was trimmed by 6 bases and J by 5 bases, leaving 19 bases between them. Germline loops: CDR1 SGDLS, CDR2 YYNGEE. The CDR3 spells CASTPGVRAGDTQYF. DNA of the CDR3: TGTGCCAGCACCCCTGGAGTGAGGGCCGGAGATACGCAGTATTTT.

This clone was detected only a few times. The chain links TRBV7-2 to TRBJ1-3; D is undetermined. Per germline, CDR1 SGHTA and CDR2 FQGNSA. This CDR3 has 12 residues. Trimming removed 5 bases from V and 4 bases from J, with 6 bases in between. This CDR3 reads CASSPTGNTIYF. CDR3 nucleotides: TGTGCCAGCAGCCCTACCGGAAACACCATATATTTT. The entire variable domain, with the rest obtained from reference TRBV7-2 and TRBJ1-3, is as follows: GAGVSQSPSNKVTEKGKDVELRCDPISGHTALYWYRQSLGQGLEFLIYFQGNSAPDKSGLPSDRFSAERTGGSVSTLTIQRTQQEDSAVYLCASSPTGNTIYFGEGSWLTVV.

V and J are TRBV11-2 and TRBJ2-5; a possible D gene is TRBD2 (5 bases). The germline CDR1 and CDR2 sequences are SGHAT and FQNNGV. The CDR3 totals 14 residues. V lost 4 bases and J lost 5, with 14 bases in between. The chain's CDR3 is CASSSWSRRETQYF. CDR3 DNA: TGTGCCAGCAGCTCTTGGTCCAGGAGGGAGACCCAGTACTTC.

The V call is TRBV18, the J call TRBJ2-7, with 14 positions matching TRBD2. Germline-derived CDR1 and CDR2 are KGHSH and LQKENI. This CDR3 has 17 amino acids. V lost 3 bases, J lost 3 bases, and 7 bases stayed unmatched. CDR3 nucleotides: TGTGCCAGCTCACCGTCGGGACTAGCGGGGGCCTACTACGAGCAGTACTTC. It yields the protein CASSPSGLAGAYYEQYF.

The CDR3 reads CASSDLAGGEDTQYF. The DNA for the CDR3 is TGTGCCAGCAGCGATCTAGCGGGAGGTGAAGATACGCAGTATTTT. The chain uses TRBV9 and TRBJ2-3; TRBD2 aligns across 11 bases. The V gene's germline CDR1 is SGDLS and CDR2 YYNGEE. The CDR3 contains 15 residues. The junction had 5 bases not matched to a gene; V was cut back by 3 bases and J by 5 bases.

The chain combines TRBV5-1 with TRBJ2-5; 8 nucleotides agree with TRBD2. The CDR3 has 16 residues. CDR1 and CDR2 from the germline V gene are SGHRS and YFSETQ. V trimming: 1 base; J trimming: 1 base; junction bases outside the gene matches: 6. Written as DNA, the CDR3 is TGCGCCAGCAGCTTGTGGGCGGGAGGAACCCAAGAGACCCAGTACTTC. Its translation: CASSLWAGGTQETQYF.

The chain links TRBV2 to TRBJ1-2, with TRBD1 matching over 7 bases. Trimming took 4 bases from V and 8 from J; bases not matched to a gene: 7. The CDR3 extends over 13 amino acids. Germline lookup yields CDR1 SNHLY and CDR2 FYNNEI. The CDR3 sequence is CASSGQGGEGYTF. CDR3 sequence (DNA): TGTGCCAGCAGTGGGCAGGGGGGCGAAGGCTACACCTTC.

The gene calls are TRBV5-4 and TRBJ1-1; D might be TRBD1 (5 bases). The V gene's germline CDR1 is SGHNT and CDR2 YYREEE (reference sequence). Trimming shortened V by 4 bases and J by 5 bases, and 18 bases separated the two germline ends. The CDR3 is made up of 15 amino acids. CDR3 nucleotide sequence: TGTGCCAGCAGCCCCTCCCCGGGGGAGGGGACTGAAGCTTTCTTT. It translates to CASSPSPGEGTEAFF.

The chain recombines TRBV7-3 with TRBJ2-7; 7 bases are shared with TRBD1. CDR1 and CDR2 from the germline V gene are SGHTA and FQGTGA. Trimming at V came to 6 bases and at J to 1 base, leaving 15 bases not matched to a gene. The CDR3 runs to 17 residues. CDR3 sequence reads: CASSYDRAWFPSYEQYF. Written as DNA, the CDR3 is TGTGCCAGCAGTTATGACAGGGCTTGGTTCCCATCCTACGAGCAGTACTTC.

V gene TRBV18 combines with J gene TRBJ1-4, with TRBD1 matching over 10 bases. With 2 bases clipped from V and 5 bases from J, the junction kept 2 bases outside the gene matches. Per the germline V gene, CDR1 is KGHSH and CDR2 is LQKENI. This CDR3 has 15 amino acids. CDR3 in amino acids: CASSPSGQGNEKLFF. In DNA, the CDR3 is TGTGCCAGCTCACCATCGGGACAGGGGAATGAAAAACTGTTTTTT. The complete variable domain, with remaining parts taken from reference TRBV18 and TRBJ1-4, reads NAGVMQNPRHLVRRRGQEARLRCSPMKGHSHVYWYRQLPEEGLKFMVYLQKENIIDESGMPKERFSAEFPKEGPSILRIQQVVRGDSAAYFCASSPSGQGNEKLFFGSGTQLSVL.

The chain has TRBV25-1 and TRBJ2-7, with TRBD2 as a possible D gene (5 bases). This CDR3 has 10 residues. The V gene lost 6 bases and the J gene lost 8 bases, with 8 bases spanning the gap. CDR1 and CDR2 (germline): MGHDK, SYGVNS. CDR3 coding DNA: TGTGCCAGCAGCGGGATGAAGCAGTACTTC. Residues: CASSGMKQYF.

The V gene is TRBV6-4, the J gene TRBJ1-2; 10 bases agree with TRBD1. With 2 bases clipped from V and 8 bases from J, the junction kept 11 bases outside the gene matches. Germline loops: CDR1 MRHNA, CDR2 SNTAGT. The CDR3 runs to 16 residues. The CDR3, as DNA: TGTGCCAGCAGTGACGTTTTGGACAGGGGGAATAAGGGCTACACCTTC. This codes for CASSDVLDRGNKGYTF.

The chain combines TRBV5-6 with TRBJ1-2; D uncertain. The ends were cut back, 3 bases at V and 4 bases at J, with 16 bases in the middle. The CDR3 spans 15 residues. Germline V lookup: CDR1 SGHDT, CDR2 YYEEEE. CDR3 nucleotides: TGTGCCAGCAGCTCCTATAACGGGGAAGGCTATGGCTACACCTTC. Translated: CASSSYNGEGYGYTF.

CDR3 bases: TGTGCCAGCAGTGCCTACGTGTCAGGACTAAATCAGCCCCAGCATTTT. This encodes CASSAYVSGLNQPQHF. V gene TRBV27 combines with J gene TRBJ1-5; D remains ambiguous. Trimming pared 5 bases from V and 4 bases from J, leaving 18 bases between. This CDR3 contains 16 residues. Germline-derived CDR1 and CDR2 are MNHEY and SMNVEV (reference sequence).

The rearrangement links TRBV21-1 to TRBJ2-7; the D call in the table, TRBD1, was not verified against the DNA. TRBV21-1 is a documented pseudogene. The CDR3 extends over 15 amino acids. The CDR3 protein is CASSKWGTGPNEQYF. In DNA form, the CDR3 reads TGTGCCAGCAGCAAATGGGGGACAGGGCCGAACGAGCAGTACTTC.

The CDR3 protein is CASSHPGLPNEKLFF. The CDR3 nucleotides read TGTGCCAGCAGTCACCCTGGGCTACCTAATGAAAAACTGTTTTTT. The J gene is TRBJ1-4, the V gene TRBV27; D gene ambiguous. The CDR3 covers 15 residues. Germline-derived CDR1 and CDR2 are MNHEY and SMNVEV (reference sequence). Trimming took 5 bases from V and 3 from J, leaving 13 bases between them.

This clone appeared once. The chain links TRBV5-1 to TRBJ2-1; possibly TRBD1 for D (6 bases). Trimming took 10 bases from V and 0 from J, leaving 17 bases between them. The CDR3 extends over 15 amino acids. Germline CDR1 is SGHRS and CDR2 is YFSETQ. DNA of the CDR3: TGCGCCTCCTACCCAGGGGCGAGCTCCTACAATGAGCAGTTCTTC. Translating it yields CASYPGASSYNEQFF.

This chain links TRBV2 with TRBJ2-5, with a weak D call TRBD1 (5 bases). The CDR3 loop spans 12 amino acids. Germline V gene lookup returns CDR1 SNHLY and CDR2 FYNNEI. With 7 bases removed from V and 4 bases from J, the gap between germline ends came to 10 bases. The CDR3 loop reads CASNGRVETQYF. The DNA of the CDR3 is TGTGCCAGCAACGGCAGGGTAGAGACCCAGTACTTC.

V usage is TRBV5-6 and J usage is TRBJ2-5, with 16 bases that match TRBD2. J was trimmed by 2 bases and V by 1 base; bases with no gene match: 2. The CDR3 spans 17 residues. CDR1 is SGHDT, CDR2 YYEEEE, per germline. Here the CDR3 reads CASSLLGLAGGQETQYF. The CDR3 nucleotides are TGTGCCAGCAGCTTGTTGGGACTAGCGGGGGGGCAAGAGACCCAGTACTTC.

The chain has TRBV9 and TRBJ1-1; 9 positions agree with TRBD1. Germline V gene lookup returns CDR1 SGDLS and CDR2 YYNGEE. The CDR3 is made up of 17 amino acids. J was trimmed by 1 base and V by 0 bases; bases with no gene match: 7. The CDR3 nucleotides read TGTGCCAGCAGCGTAGGTACAGGGGGCGAAGGGAACACTGAAGCTTTCTTT. Its protein product is CASSVGTGGEGNTEAFF.

This clone turned up a few times. This chain uses TRBV4-3 with TRBJ1-2, with TRBD1 matching over 9 bases. Germline-derived CDR1 and CDR2 are LGHNA and YSLEER. The trim removed 0 bases at V and 5 bases at J, leaving 4 bases unmatched. The CDR3 loop spans 15 amino acids. The CDR3 DNA reads TGCGCCAGCAGCCAAGAACGGGACAGGGAGTATGGCTACACCTTC. Amino acid sequence: CASSQERDREYGYTF.

The CDR3 nucleotides are TGTGCCAGCTCACCACCAAAGGCGGGCCGCACAGATACGCAGTATTTT. It encodes CASSPPKAGRTDTQYF. This rearrangement joins TRBV18 to TRBJ2-3; D is possibly TRBD2 (5 bases). Germline V CDR1 and CDR2: KGHSH, LQKENI. CDR3 length: 16 residues. V was cut by 0 bases and J by 1 base, with 11 bases left in between.

The CDR3 spells CASSPPLASGSYEQYF. The CDR3 nucleotides are TGTGCCAGCTCACCACCGTTGGCTAGCGGCAGCTACGAGCAGTACTTC. The J gene is TRBJ2-7, the V gene TRBV18, with 7 bases aligning to TRBD2. The trim removed 0 bases at V and 3 bases at J, leaving 8 bases unmatched. Germline-derived CDR1 and CDR2 are KGHSH and LQKENI. This CDR3 has 16 amino acids. The full variable domain, completed using reference TRBV18 and TRBJ2-7, is NAGVMQNPRHLVRRRGQEARLRCSPMKGHSHVYWYRQLPEEGLKFMVYLQKENIIDESGMPKERFSAEFPKEGPSILRIQQVVRGDSAAYFCASSPPLASGSYEQYFGPGTRLTVT.

The chain employs TRBV10-3 and TRBJ2-1, with D uncertain. The V and J ends lost 0 bases and 4 bases respectively, with 10 bases between them. The CDR3 length is 15 residues. The germline V gene has CDR1 ENHRY and CDR2 SYGVKD. The chain's CDR3 is CAISESGPKYNEQFF. The CDR3 coding sequence is TGTGCCATCAGTGAGTCCGGTCCTAAATACAATGAGCAGTTCTTC.

This clone was observed a handful of times. The genes are TRBV27 and TRBJ2-7, with a possible D match to TRBD1 (5 bases). Per the germline V gene, CDR1 is MNHEY and CDR2 is SMNVEV (reference sequence). Trimming shortened V by 5 bases and J by 3 bases, and 20 bases separated the two germline ends. The CDR3 has 16 amino acids. CDR3 protein: CASSLTRQLPYYEQYF. For the CDR3, the DNA is TGTGCCAGCAGTCTCACCAGACAGCTACCATACTACGAGCAGTACTTC.